These T cell receptor beta chains were read from a single sample in a study of blood T cell repertoires in COVID-19. The protocol was immunoSEQ multiplex PCR, while the TCRdb copy is restricted to in-frame clones and leaves out a portion. The repertoire consists of approximately 400,000 clones, with 91% occurring once and the leading ten covering around 0.94%. Specimen: PBMCs or T cells enriched from blood (not recorded which). The receptors come from a woman aged 40 to 50 who had been exposed to COVID-19. Each CDR3 is given with its conserved first and last residue. A D gene is named only where the DNA matches it firmly. Some rows mark clone size as missing; the rest say once, few, many or name a class of expanded clone.

d_call j_call clone_size v_call cdr3_nt cdr3_aa
NA TRBJ1-2 once TRBV7-9 TGTGCCAGCAGCTCGGGAGATAACTATGGCTACACCTTC CASSSGDNYGYTF
TRBD2 TRBJ2-3 NA TRBV11-2 TGTGCCAGCAGCTCCGGGGGGGGGCAAACAGATACGCAGTATTTT CASSSGGGQTDTQYF
TRBD1 TRBJ2-5 NA TRBV5-1 TGCGCCAGCAGCTTGGGAGCAGGGGGCGGATCTTTAGAGACCCAGTACTTC CASSLGAGGGSLETQYF
NA TRBJ2-1 NA TRBV27 TGTGCCAGCAGGCTAGCCACTGAGCAGTTCTTC CASRLATEQFF
TRBD2 TRBJ2-1 NA TRBV25-1 TGTGCCAGCAGTGAAACGGGAGGCTCCTACAATGAGCAGTTCTTC CASSETGGSYNEQFF
NA TRBJ2-1 NA TRBV3-1/TRBV3-2 TGTGCCAGCAGTCGTGCGACAGGCACCTACAATGAGCAGTTCTTC CASSRATGTYNEQFF
TRBD1 TRBJ1-1 NA TRBV2 TGTGCCAGCAGTGCAACCCGGACAGGGGTGGGGACTGAAGCTTTCTTT CASSATRTGVGTEAFF
TRBD1 TRBJ1-2 NA TRBV5-4 TGTGCCAGCAGCTTGGTTCAGGGGGCAGGTGGCTACACCTTC CASSLVQGAGGYTF
TRBD1 TRBJ1-5 NA TRBV15 TGTGCCACCAGCGCCCGGACAGGGGGCAATCAGCCCCAGCATTTT CATSARTGGNQPQHF
NA TRBJ1-3 NA TRBV10-3 TGTGCCATCAGTGACCCTTCGGGACTTGGAAACACCATATATTTT CAISDPSGLGNTIYF
NA TRBJ2-7 few TRBV2 TGTGCCAGCGCTCCAGGGGTGAGCTCCTACGAGCAGTACTTC CASAPGVSSYEQYF
TRBD1 TRBJ2-5 NA TRBV5-1 TGCGCCAGCAGCCTCGGACAGGGCGAAGAGACCCAGTACTTC CASSLGQGEETQYF
NA TRBJ2-3 NA TRBV30 TGTGCCTGGATCGGGAGTTTTGGCACAGATACGCAGTATTTT CAWIGSFGTDTQYF
NA TRBJ1-1 NA TRBV13 TGTGCCAGCAGCTTAGCTCCCAAAATAGGGGCAGACACTGAAGCTTTCTTT CASSLAPKIGADTEAFF
NA TRBJ1-5 NA TRBV5-6 TGTGCCAGCAGCTTGTCGGCCCGGGGACAAGTCAATCAGCCCCAGCATTTT CASSLSARGQVNQPQHF
TRBD1 TRBJ2-1 NA TRBV29-1 TGCAGCGTTGGCGGACAGGGGCAGTTCTTC CSVGGQGQFF
TRBD2 TRBJ2-7 NA TRBV11-3 TGTGCCAGCAGCTTAAGAATTAGCGGGAGGGCAACCGAGCAGTACTTC CASSLRISGRATEQYF
TRBD1 TRBJ1-2 once TRBV7-8 TGTGCCAGCAGCTCTCGGACAGGAGTGAATGGCTACACCTTC CASSSRTGVNGYTF
TRBD1 TRBJ1-2 NA TRBV13 TGTGCCAGCAGCTTATCAGGGGGCTATGGCTACACCTTC CASSLSGGYGYTF
TRBD1 TRBJ1-2 NA TRBV7-2 TGTGCCAGCAGCCCGGGACAGGGTGTCTATGGCTACACCTTC CASSPGQGVYGYTF
NA TRBJ1-1 NA TRBV30 TGTGCCTGGGGACAGAACACTGAAGCTTTCTTT CAWGQNTEAFF
NA TRBJ2-1 NA TRBV20-1 TGCAGTGCTAGTCCCCCGGGGGCCTACAATGAGCAGTTCTTC CSASPPGAYNEQFF
TRBD1 TRBJ2-7 NA TRBV10-3 TGTGCCATCAGTGAGTCGGGACAGGGGAAACACGAGCAGTACTTC CAISESGQGKHEQYF
NA TRBJ1-5 NA TRBV4-1 TGCGCCAGCAGCCAAGAACCTGGGCATAGCAATCAGCCCCAGCATTTT CASSQEPGHSNQPQHF
NA TRBJ2-1 NA TRBV11-2 TGTGCCAGCAGCTTCATTGGGAGTGAGCAGTTCTTC CASSFIGSEQFF
NA TRBJ2-3 NA TRBV7-2 TGTGCCAGCAGCTTAGAACTGCTAGCGACCCACACAGATACGCAGTATTTT CASSLELLATHTDTQYF
TRBD2 TRBJ2-3 NA TRBV30 TGTGCCTGGAGTGTACAGCCTTTAGCGGGAGTTGCAGATACGCAGTATTTT CAWSVQPLAGVADTQYF
TRBD1 TRBJ2-7 few TRBV11-3 TGTGCCAGCACCTCGGACAGGGCAGGCTACGAGCAGTACTTC CASTSDRAGYEQYF
TRBD2 TRBJ2-2 NA TRBV27 TGTGCCAGCAGCCTCGGACTAGCGGTTTCGAACACCGGGGAGCTGTTTTTT CASSLGLAVSNTGELFF
NA TRBJ1-6 NA TRBV30 TGTGCCTGGAGTGGGGGGGTAAGGACCTATAATTCACCCCTCCACTTT CAWSGGVRTYNSPLHF
NA TRBJ1-1 NA TRBV5-1 TGCGCCAGCAGCTTAGAAGCAAGGGAGAGGCCGAACACTGAAGCTTTCTTT CASSLEARERPNTEAFF
TRBD2 TRBJ2-7 NA TRBV6-2/TRBV6-3 TGTGCCAGCAGTTCTTACCACCCCGGGACTAGTGACGAGCAGTACTTC CASSSYHPGTSDEQYF
NA TRBJ2-1 NA TRBV2 TGTGCCAGCACCCCGGAGGGGGAGCAGTTCTTC CASTPEGEQFF